This T cell receptor beta chain was sequenced for a study of shared clonotypes between healthy human individuals (dated by TCRdb to 2020 to 2021). About the full investigation: A couple of women and a few men aged 18 to 49 years were included in the cohort. For each donor, CD4 naive and CD4 memory were each given three plates, CD8 naive was given two plates, and CD8 memory was given one plate. To estimate repertoire size and how much clonotypes are shared between individuals, the study performed deep sequencing of blood TCR repertoires from 4 to 6 healthy adults. Different laboratories and diverse techniques were used to prepare libraries and sequence TCR repertoires, to increase sequencing depth and limit assay-specific biases. Leukapheresis yielded between about 0.94 and 10 billion PBMCs per donor. Broad study findings and their caveats: Larger estimated clonotype richness was generally found for naive subsets than for memory subsets. Compared with non-shared clonotypes, the clonotypes found in all four sorted-subset donors had higher generation probabilities. Sampling was limited to blood, and TCR repertoires in tissue likely differ from TCR repertoires in blood. Pairwise subsampling indicated that sequencing depth was expected to affect the degree of clonotype sharing among donors. Incomplete sequencing was indicated by rarefaction of sorted-subset datasets, despite the large sequencing depth. Because the study included only a small number of donors, the genetic and exposure-history diversity represented was limited. Across a few donors, around 5% of naive CD4, roughly 3.4% of naive CD8, 2% to 2.5% of memory CD4, and around 0.4% of memory CD8 clonotypes were shared.

The donors were healthy, HIV-negative adults who had no recently reported acute infections or vaccinations. Only Caucasian adults living in Nashville, Tennessee, USA were represented among the donors. CD4+ T cells were enriched by magnetic negative selection, after which naive cells were positively selected on CD45RA and the negative fraction was taken as the memory subset. After blood collection by leukapheresis, PBMCs were isolated using Ficoll-Histopaque density gradient centrifugation and then cryopreserved in the vapor phase of liquid nitrogen. Analytical flow cytometry was used to check the purity and quantity of each magnetically sorted T cell population. Genomic DNA was isolated from each sorted fraction and quantified by UV absorbance on a Nanodrop 2000c. In its sample, this clone was seen once. No antigen is known for it. No base qualities exist here, and no much larger clone lies one base off it. The same CDR3 arises from other DNA sequences in this sample as well.

CDR1 and CDR2, looked up from the germline V gene, are SGHTA and FQGNSA. Inclusive of the bounding cysteine and phenylalanine, the CDR3 is 14 residues long. This entry keeps only the CDR3 DNA: 42 bases, framed from base 1. The V end loses 4 bases and the J end loses 2 bases, and a stretch of 9 bases separates them. Using the deep immunoSEQ assay, multiplex PCR amplified TCR CDR3 regions from genomic DNA. For each cell subset, the extracted genomic DNA was distributed evenly across all wells of several immunoSEQ 96-well plates, and each plate served as one replicate. For sorted subsets, each replicate PCR was loaded with approximately 0.2 ug genomic DNA, equivalent to 25,000 to 35,000 T cell genomes. Purified libraries were quantified with a Qubit 3.0 fluorometer, sized on a Bioanalyzer 2100, and re-quantified with the KAPA Library Quantification kit. Every immunoSEQ 96-well plate was sequenced on a dedicated single-read 150-cycle Illumina NextSeq 550 flow cell. Turning to the authors' computational methods: The immunoSEQ output contained only junctional sequences without quality scores, so filtering could not match that applied to full-length reads. Sequences were annotated with PyIR, a Python wrapper for IgBLAST v1.9, using IMGT germline references to assign V/J genes and CDR3. Reads were filtered out if the reads had weak V/J assignments (E-value above 1e-6), no CDR3, stop codons, out-of-frame junctions, or ambiguous translated residues. V3J clonotypes were defined by identical inferred V gene, J gene, and CDR3 amino acid sequence. The percentage overlap between two repertoires was calculated by dividing the number of shared unique clonotypes by the size of the smaller repertoire. Richness of each repertoire was evaluated using RTK rarefaction, the Chao1 estimator, and Recon v2.1 estimates of unobserved clonotypes. Generation probabilities for all TCRbeta clonotypes obtained by the gDNA method from a few donors were computed using OLGA. TCRdb obtained this table from immuneACCESS and retained in-frame rearrangements with V and J assigned. These tables miss some clones; where compared with another copy, unresolved V genes account for less than half of the shortfall, and the remainder is unexplained. The V and J calls and clone size were taken over from that table, and D and trimming were inferred from the DNA. The sample yields some 2.3 million clones; approximately 95% were counted once. 0.35% to 0.5% of the sample comes from the top ten.

Sequences were obtained from naive CD4+ T cells from PBMCs. The intended sense of this specimen's cell subset or site label: CD45RA+ positively selected. The clonotype comes from a man between 18 and 35 years old in good health. Some clones in this sample may be carry-over from other donors' samples. The chain joins TRBV7-2 to TRBJ1-3; the D gene is not confidently resolved. The DNA is as follows: TGTGCCAGCAGCTCCACGGGGACTGGAAACACCATATATTTT. The encoded protein is CASSSTGTGNTIYF. Where the CDR3 stops, the reference TRBV7-2 and TRBJ1-3 genes take over; the full variable domain is GAGVSQSPSNKVTEKGKDVELRCDPISGHTALYWYRQSLGQGLEFLIYFQGNSAPDKSGLPSDRFSAERTGGSVSTLTIQRTQQEDSAVYLCASSSTGTGNTIYFGEGSWLTVV.